These 2 T cell receptor beta chains share one sample of origin, sequenced in a study of blood T cells in healthy people across ages (dated by TCRdb to the mid-2010s). Library creation used 5' RACE. Sequenced using an Illumina HiSeq 2500. A second roughly 6 to 12 cycle PCR used a sample-barcoded 5' primer and a J-beta primer mix. The public reads were quality trimmed at Q25 with fastp and then assembled into clones with MiXCR by TCRdb, keeping productive beta chains. Rows with a matching CDR3 protein are joined into one entry that keeps the most common DNA and genes. The sample contains almost 800,000 distinct CDR3 sequences, roughly 50% of them found a single time. The ten largest clones take up 20% to 25% of the sample. Sequencing input: blood. The receptors were gathered from a man aged 25 to 40 in good health.

The chain has TRBV3-1 and TRBJ1-1; no definite D call. Per the germline V gene, CDR1 is LGHDT and CDR2 is YNNKEL (reference sequence). CDR3 length equals 14 residues. V lost 4 bases to trimming and J lost 1 base, with 10 bases between them. CDR3 bases: TGTGCCAGCAGCCCCCATCGGAAGAACACTGAAGCTTTCTTT. This codes for CASSPHRKNTEAFF.

This chain links TRBV4-3 with TRBJ2-3, with D possibly matching TRBD1 (6 bases). This CDR3 is built from 15 residues. The V gene lost 2 bases and the J gene lost 3 bases, with 12 bases spanning the gap. Germline V gives CDR1 LGHNA, CDR2 YSLEER. The CDR3: CASSQTGSMTDTQYF. CDR3 in DNA: TGCGCCAGCAGCCAAACAGGGTCGATGACAGATACGCAGTATTTT.